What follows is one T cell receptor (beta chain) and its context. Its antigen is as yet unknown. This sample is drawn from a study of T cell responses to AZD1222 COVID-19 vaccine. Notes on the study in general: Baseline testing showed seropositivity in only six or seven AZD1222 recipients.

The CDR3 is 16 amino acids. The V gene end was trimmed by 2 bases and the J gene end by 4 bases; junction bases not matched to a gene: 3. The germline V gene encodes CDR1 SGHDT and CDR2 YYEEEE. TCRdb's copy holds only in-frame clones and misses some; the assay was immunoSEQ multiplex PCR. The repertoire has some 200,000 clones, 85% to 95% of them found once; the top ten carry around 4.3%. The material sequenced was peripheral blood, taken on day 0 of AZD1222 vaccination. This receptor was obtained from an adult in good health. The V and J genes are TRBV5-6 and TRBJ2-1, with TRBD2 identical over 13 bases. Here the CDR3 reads CASSFGLAGAYNEQFF. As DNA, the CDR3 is TGTGCCAGCAGCTTCGGACTAGCGGGAGCATACAATGAGCAGTTCTTC.